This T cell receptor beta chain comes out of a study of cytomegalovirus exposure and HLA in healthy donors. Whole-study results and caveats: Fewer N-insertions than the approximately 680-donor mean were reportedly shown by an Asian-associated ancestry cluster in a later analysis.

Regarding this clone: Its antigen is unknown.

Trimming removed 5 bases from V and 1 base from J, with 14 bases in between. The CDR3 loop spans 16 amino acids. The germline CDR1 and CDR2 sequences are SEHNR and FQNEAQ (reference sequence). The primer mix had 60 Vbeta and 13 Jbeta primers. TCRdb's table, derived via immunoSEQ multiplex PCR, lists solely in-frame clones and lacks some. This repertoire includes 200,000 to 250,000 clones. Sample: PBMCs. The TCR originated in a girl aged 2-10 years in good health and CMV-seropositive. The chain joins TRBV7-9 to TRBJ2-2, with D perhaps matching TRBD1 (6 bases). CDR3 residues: CASSPAGVQNTGELFF. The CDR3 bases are TGTGCCAGCAGCCCCGCAGGGGTGCAGAACACCGGGGAGCTGTTTTTT.